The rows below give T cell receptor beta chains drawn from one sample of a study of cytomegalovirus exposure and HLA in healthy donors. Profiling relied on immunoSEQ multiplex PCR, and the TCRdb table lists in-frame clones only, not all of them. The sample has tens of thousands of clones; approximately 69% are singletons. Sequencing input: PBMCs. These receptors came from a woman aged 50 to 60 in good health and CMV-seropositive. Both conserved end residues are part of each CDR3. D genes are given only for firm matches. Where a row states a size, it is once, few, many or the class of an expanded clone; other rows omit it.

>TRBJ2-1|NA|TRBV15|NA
CATSNPQGFNEQFF
TGTGCCACCAGCAACCCCCAGGGCTTCAATGAGCAGTTCTTC
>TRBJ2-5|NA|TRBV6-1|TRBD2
CASSGMPSGPEETQYF
TGTGCCAGCAGTGGGATGCCTAGCGGGCCCGAAGAGACCCAGTACTTC
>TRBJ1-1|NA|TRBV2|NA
CASSDVNTEAFF
TGTGCCAGCAGTGACGTGAACACTGAAGCTTTCTTT
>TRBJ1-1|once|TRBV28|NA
CASREPGGGYTEAFF
TGTGCCAGCAGGGAACCCGGCGGGGGTTACACTGAAGCTTTCTTT
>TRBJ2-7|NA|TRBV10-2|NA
CASGRYEQYF
TGCGCCAGCGGGAGGTACGAGCAGTACTTC
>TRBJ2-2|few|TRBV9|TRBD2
CASSDPSGGTANTGELFF
TGTGCCAGCAGCGACCCTAGCGGGGGGACCGCAAACACCGGGGAGCTGTTTTTT
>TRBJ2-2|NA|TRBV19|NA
CASTGDLLTLFF
TGTGCCAGTACCGGGGATTTATTGACGCTGTTTTTT
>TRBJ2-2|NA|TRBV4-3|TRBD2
CASSQEWLAAANTGELFF
TGCGCCAGCAGCCAAGAGTGGCTAGCGGCCGCGAACACCGGGGAGCTGTTTTTT
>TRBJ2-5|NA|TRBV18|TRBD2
CASSPGGRETQYF
TGTGCCAGCTCACCGGGAGGGAGAGAGACCCAGTACTTC
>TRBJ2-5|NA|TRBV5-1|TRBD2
CASSLGLAGVSEETQYF
TGCGCCAGCAGCTTGGGGCTAGCGGGGGTGTCTGAAGAGACCCAGTACTTC
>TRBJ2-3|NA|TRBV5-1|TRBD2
CASSHPSGTSGTRGDTQYF
TGCGCCAGCAGCCACCCCAGCGGGACTAGCGGGACCCGGGGTGATACGCAGTATTTT
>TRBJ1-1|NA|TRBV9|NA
CASSFGQHTEAFF
TGTGCCAGCAGCTTCGGACAACACACTGAAGCTTTCTTT
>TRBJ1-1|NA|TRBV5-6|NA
CASSLERGAEAFF
TGTGCCAGCAGCTTGGAGCGGGGGGCTGAAGCTTTCTTT
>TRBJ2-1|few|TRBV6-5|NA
CASSQQGSEQFF
TGTGCCAGCAGCCAACAGGGAAGTGAGCAGTTCTTC
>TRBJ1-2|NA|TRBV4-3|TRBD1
CASSQVSDRAYGYTF
TGCGCCAGCAGCCAAGTCTCGGACAGGGCTTATGGCTACACCTTC
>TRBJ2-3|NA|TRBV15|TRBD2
CATSRVDLSRGGPDTQYF
TGTGCCACCAGCAGAGTCGATCTTAGTCGGGGGGGCCCAGATACGCAGTATTTT
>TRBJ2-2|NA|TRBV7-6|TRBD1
CASSRTGAPDTGELFF
TGTGCCAGCAGCAGGACAGGGGCTCCGGACACCGGGGAGCTGTTTTTT
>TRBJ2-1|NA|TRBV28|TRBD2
CASSLISTSGRNEQFF
TGTGCCAGCAGTTTAATCTCGACTAGCGGACGCAATGAGCAGTTCTTC
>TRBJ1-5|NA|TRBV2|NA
CASSNWANQPQHF
TGTGCCAGCAGTAACTGGGCCAATCAGCCCCAGCATTTT
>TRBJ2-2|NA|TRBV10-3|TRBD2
CAISPEGTINTGELFF
TGTGCCATCAGTCCGGAGGGGACTATAAACACCGGGGAGCTGTTTTTT
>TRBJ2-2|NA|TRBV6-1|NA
CASSESPGEYTGELFF
TGTGCCAGCAGTGAATCTCCGGGGGAGTACACCGGGGAGCTGTTTTTT
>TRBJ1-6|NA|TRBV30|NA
CAWSKGDHSPLHF
TGTGCCTGGAGTAAGGGGGATCATTCACCCCTCCACTTT
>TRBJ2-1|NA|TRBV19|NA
CASTGVSYNEQFF
TGTGCCAGTACCGGGGTATCCTACAATGAGCAGTTCTTC
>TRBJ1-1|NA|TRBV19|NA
CASSPDRGNNEAFF
TGTGCCAGTAGCCCCGATCGGGGTAATAATGAAGCTTTCTTT
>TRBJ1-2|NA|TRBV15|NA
CATSGTGGNGYTF
TGTGCCACCAGCGGAACCGGAGGGAATGGCTACACCTTC
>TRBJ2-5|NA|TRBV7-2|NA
CASKSYSQETQYF
TGTGCCAGCAAAAGCTACAGCCAAGAGACCCAGTACTTC
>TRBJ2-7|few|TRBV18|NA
CASSPPLLVDYEQYF
TGTGCCAGCTCACCACCACTTCTTGTAGACTACGAGCAGTACTTC
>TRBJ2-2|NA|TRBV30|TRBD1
CAWSLDRVKGELFF
TGTGCCTGGAGTCTTGACAGGGTTAAGGGGGAGCTGTTTTTT
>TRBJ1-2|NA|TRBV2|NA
CASSQGIGGYGYTF
TGTGCCAGCAGTCAGGGGATAGGGGGCTATGGCTACACCTTC
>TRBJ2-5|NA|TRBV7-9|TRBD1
CASSPLQTTGSGTQYF
TGTGCCAGCAGCCCCCTCCAAACGACAGGGTCGGGGACCCAGTACTTC
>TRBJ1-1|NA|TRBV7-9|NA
CASSLETNTEAFF
TGTGCCAGCAGCTTAGAAACAAACACTGAAGCTTTCTTT
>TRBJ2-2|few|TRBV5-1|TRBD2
CASSSAGRTGELFF
TGCGCCAGCAGCTCAGCGGGGAGGACCGGGGAGCTGTTTTTT
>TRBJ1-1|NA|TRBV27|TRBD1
CASNHLGQGDTEAFF
TGTGCCAGCAATCACCTCGGACAGGGAGACACTGAAGCTTTCTTT
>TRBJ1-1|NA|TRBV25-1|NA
CASCLDWTEAFF
TGTGCCAGCTGTCTAGACTGGACTGAAGCTTTCTTT
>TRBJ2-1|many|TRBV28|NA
CASQQTGNDEQFF
TGTGCCAGCCAACAGACGGGGAACGATGAGCAGTTCTTC
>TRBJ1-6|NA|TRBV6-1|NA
CASTEESSYNSPLHF
TGTGCCAGCACCGAAGAGAGCTCCTATAATTCACCCCTCCACTTT
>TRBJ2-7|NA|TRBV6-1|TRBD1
CASSAWTGASYEQYF
TGTGCCAGCAGTGCCTGGACAGGGGCCTCCTACGAGCAGTACTTC
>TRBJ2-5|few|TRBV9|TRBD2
CASSLGLAGIQETQYF
TGTGCCAGCAGCCTGGGACTAGCGGGAATCCAAGAGACCCAGTACTTC
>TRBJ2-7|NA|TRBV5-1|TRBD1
CASSPGQGVYEQYF
TGCGCCAGCAGCCCGGGACAGGGGGTCTACGAGCAGTACTTC
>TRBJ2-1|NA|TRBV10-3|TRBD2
CAISSGTSGEISSYNEQFF
TGTGCCATCAGTTCCGGGACTAGCGGCGAAATCAGCTCCTACAATGAGCAGTTCTTC
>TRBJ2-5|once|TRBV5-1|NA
CASSFAQGQETQYF
TGCGCCAGCAGCTTCGCACAGGGCCAAGAGACCCAGTACTTC
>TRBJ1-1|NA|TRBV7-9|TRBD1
CASSLRRDSAFSGNTEAFF
TGTGCCAGCAGCTTACGCCGGGACAGCGCCTTCTCCGGGAACACTGAAGCTTTCTTT
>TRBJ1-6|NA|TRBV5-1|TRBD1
CASSLEQGMYSPLHF
TGCGCCAGCAGCTTGGAACAGGGGATGTATTCACCCCTCCACTTT
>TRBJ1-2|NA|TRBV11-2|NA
CASSPDRNYGYTF
TGTGCCAGCAGCCCGGACAGAAACTATGGCTACACCTTC
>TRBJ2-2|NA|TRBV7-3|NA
CASSLTRRGELFF
TGTGCCAGCAGCTTAACGAGGAGAGGGGAGCTGTTTTTT
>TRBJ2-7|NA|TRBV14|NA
CASSLLTQTEQYF
TGTGCCAGCAGCCTTCTGACACAGACCGAGCAGTACTTC
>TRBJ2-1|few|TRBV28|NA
CASSPSTTRIGVEQFF
TGTGCCAGCAGTCCATCCACGACTAGAATCGGAGTTGAGCAGTTCTTC
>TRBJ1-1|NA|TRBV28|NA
CASSFFRVNTEAFF
TGTGCCAGCAGTTTCTTCAGGGTAAACACTGAAGCTTTCTTT
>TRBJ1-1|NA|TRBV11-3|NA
CASSSEQTANTEAFF
TGTGCCAGCAGCTCCGAACAGACAGCGAACACTGAAGCTTTCTTT
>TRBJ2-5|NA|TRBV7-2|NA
CASSRHRDNSYQETQYF
TGTGCCAGCAGCCGTCACCGGGACAACTCGTACCAAGAGACCCAGTACTTC
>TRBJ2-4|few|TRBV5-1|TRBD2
CASSSSGTSKDIQYF
TGCGCCAGCAGCTCCTCCGGGACTAGCAAAGACATTCAGTACTTC
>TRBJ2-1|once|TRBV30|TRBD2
CAWSGTSGGVPYNEQFF
TGTGCCTGGAGTGGAACTAGCGGGGGGGTCCCCTACAATGAGCAGTTCTTC
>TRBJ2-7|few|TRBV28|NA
CASSPSGEIYEQYF
TGTGCCAGCAGCCCTTCGGGGGAGATCTACGAGCAGTACTTC
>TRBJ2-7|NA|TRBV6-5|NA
CASSPDRAYEQYF
TGTGCCAGCAGTCCCGACAGAGCCTACGAGCAGTACTTC
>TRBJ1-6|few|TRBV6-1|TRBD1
CASSEATGSSYNSPLHF
TGTGCCAGCAGCGAAGCGACAGGGAGCTCCTATAATTCACCCCTCCACTTT
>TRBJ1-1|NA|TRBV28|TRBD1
CASTTLQRTGTDTEAFF
TGTGCCAGCACCACTCTCCAGAGGACAGGAACGGACACTGAAGCTTTCTTT
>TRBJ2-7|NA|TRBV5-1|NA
CASSLVLAGNNEQYF
TGCGCCAGCAGCTTGGTCCTGGCAGGGAACAACGAGCAGTACTTC
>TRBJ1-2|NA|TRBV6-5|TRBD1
CASSTTGGNGYTF
TGTGCCAGCAGTACGACAGGGGGCAACGGCTACACCTTC
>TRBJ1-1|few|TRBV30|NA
CAWTLGGGAEAFF
TGTGCCTGGACCTTAGGGGGAGGGGCTGAAGCTTTCTTT
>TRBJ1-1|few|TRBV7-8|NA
CASSLVARGTEAFF
TGTGCCAGCAGCTTAGTCGCCCGGGGCACTGAAGCTTTCTTT